Below, 25 T cell receptor beta chains from the same sample are listed, as sequenced in a study of technical replicates of blood from a few donors. Assay: immunoSEQ multiplex PCR; the TCRdb copy retains only in-frame clones and omits some. The repertoire holds tens of thousands of clones, with more than 95% as singletons. Sequences were obtained from T cells isolated from PBMCs. Source of these receptors: a human donor in good health.

This chain links TRBV5-1 with TRBJ2-5, with TRBD2 as a possible D gene (6 bases). Germline assignment: CDR1 SGHRS and CDR2 YFSETQ. This CDR3 has 14 amino acids. Trimming left V 4 bases short and J 4 bases short, with 14 bases between. In nucleotides, the CDR3 is TGCGCCAGCAGCGGGGGGTTTTCGCCAGAGACCCAGTACTTC. Translated: CASSGGFSPETQYF.

The V and J genes are TRBV9 and TRBJ1-2; D gene uncertain. V lost 5 bases and J 6 bases, leaving 14 bases between the germline ends. Per the germline V gene, CDR1 is SGDLS and CDR2 is YYNGEE. CDR3 length: 13 residues. The CDR3 sequence: CASSDLGKDGYTF. In DNA, the CDR3 is TGTGCCAGCAGTGATCTGGGCAAGGATGGCTACACCTTC.

The genes are TRBV28 and TRBJ2-1; 8 bases fit TRBD2. Per germline, CDR1 MDHEN and CDR2 SYDVKM. The CDR3 is 15 amino acids. With 4 bases clipped from V and 4 bases from J, the junction kept 6 bases outside the gene matches. The CDR3 DNA reads TGTGCCAGCAGTTCAAGCGGGAGAGGTTACAATGAGCAGTTCTTC. Residues: CASSSSGRGYNEQFF.

This clone was observed a single time. The chain combines TRBV28 with TRBJ2-5; D uncertain. Trimming removed 6 bases from V and 4 bases from J, with 9 bases in between. This CDR3 has 12 amino acids. Germline-derived CDR1 and CDR2 are MDHEN and SYDVKM. CDR3 residues: CASRALGETQYF. The CDR3 bases are TGTGCCAGCAGAGCGCTCGGAGAGACCCAGTACTTC.

The V gene is TRBV25-1, the J gene TRBJ2-3; weak D call: TRBD1 (5 bases). The CDR3 consists of 16 residues. Between the trimmed V and J ends, which lost 2 bases and 0 bases, there was a span of 12 bases. CDR1 MGHDK and CDR2 SYGVNS come from the germline V gene. The CDR3: CASSEGAARSTDTQYF. The CDR3 coding sequence is TGTGCCAGCAGTGAAGGGGCAGCAAGAAGCACAGATACGCAGTATTTT.

The genes are TRBV11-1 and TRBJ1-1; D is ambiguous. Germline V gene data show CDR1 as SGHAT and CDR2 as FQDESV (reference sequence). The V end lost 5 bases, the J end lost 5 bases, and 21 bases lay between the germline ends. CDR3 length: 16 amino acids. CDR3 coding DNA: TGTGCCAGCAGCCCCGGTCTTGGAACCGGGAGAACTGAAGCTTTCTTT. Amino acids: CASSPGLGTGRTEAFF.

This clone has just one count. V gene TRBV29-1 combines with J gene TRBJ2-7, with 8 nucleotides matching TRBD2. Germline CDR1 reads SQVTM; CDR2 reads ANQGSEA. The CDR3 sequence is 15 residues long. V was clipped by 0 bases and J by 3 bases; unmatched bases: 7. The CDR3 here is CSVEDPTREDYEQYF. The CDR3 DNA follows: TGCAGCGTTGAAGATCCAACGCGGGAGGACTACGAGCAGTACTTC.

This clone has a single count. This chain joins TRBV19 and TRBJ2-7; 7 bases are a match to TRBD1. Germline loops: CDR1 LNHDA, CDR2 SQIVND (reference sequence). The CDR3 runs 15 residues. V gave up 3 bases and J gave up 2 bases; unmatched junction bases: 7. CDR3 DNA sequence: TGTGCCAGTAGTATTAGACAGGGAGTGGCCTACGAGCAGTACTTC. This encodes CASSIRQGVAYEQYF.

The chain recombines TRBV2 with TRBJ1-5; no clear D gene. Germline values: CDR1 SNHLY, CDR2 FYNNEI. Trimming pared 4 bases from V and 9 bases from J, leaving 10 bases between. This CDR3 spans 12 amino acids. The CDR3 nucleotides are TGTGCCAGCAGTGTGGAGGTTTGGCCCCAGCATTTT. Amino acids: CASSVEVWPQHF.

CDR3 nucleotides: TGTGCCAGCATGAAGACCCGGGACAGCTATGGCTACACCTTC. This translates into CASMKTRDSYGYTF. V and J are TRBV27 and TRBJ1-2; 7 bases map to TRBD1. Trimming took 7 bases from V and 4 from J; bases not matched to a gene: 9. There are 14 residues in the CDR3. The V gene's germline CDR1 is MNHEY and CDR2 SMNVEV (reference sequence).

CDR3 region: CASSFSGRADEQYF. The CDR3, as DNA: TGCGCCAGCAGCTTTAGCGGGAGGGCCGACGAGCAGTACTTC. The chain is built from TRBV5-1 and TRBJ2-7; TRBD2 matches 11 bases. This CDR3 has 14 residues. Trimming removed 2 bases from V and 5 bases from J; junction bases left unmatched: 3. Germline V gene lookup returns CDR1 SGHRS and CDR2 YFSETQ.

The CDR3 DNA sequence: TGCGCCAGCAGCCAAGAACAGGGCCTAAGTGAATTCGGGTACAATGAGCAGTTCTTC. Encoded protein: CASSQEQGLSEFGYNEQFF. J is TRBJ2-1 and V is TRBV4-1; D is perhaps TRBD1 (6 bases). Germline-derived CDR1 and CDR2 are MGHRA and YSYEKL. This CDR3 has 19 residues. Trimming left V 0 bases short and J 4 bases short, with 22 bases between.

The rearrangement uses TRBV15 and TRBJ2-2; 14 nucleotides match TRBD2. This CDR3 has 15 residues. From germline, CDR1 is LNHNV and CDR2 YYDKDF (reference sequence). V dropped 5 bases and J dropped 9; count of bases not matched to a gene: 5. This chain's CDR3 is CATSRTSGGHRELFF. The CDR3 DNA sequence: TGTGCCACCAGCCGGACTAGCGGGGGGCACCGGGAGCTGTTTTTT. Together with reference TRBV15 and TRBJ2-2, the CDR3 gives the full variable domain: DAMVIQNPRYQVTQFGKPVTLSCSQTLNHNVMYWYQQKSSQAPKLLFHYYDKDFNNEADTPDNFQSRRPNTSFCFLDIRSPGLGDTAMYLCATSRTSGGHRELFFGEGSRLTVL.

The chain recombines TRBV7-8 with TRBJ2-6; TRBD2 aligns across 13 bases. Germline loops: CDR1 SGHVS, CDR2 FQNEAQ. V lost 5 bases and J lost 0; bases outside the gene matches: 10. This CDR3 is built from 20 residues. CDR3 residues: CASSRFQGLAGVSGANVLTF. For the CDR3, the DNA is TGTGCCAGCAGCAGATTCCAAGGACTAGCGGGGGTCTCTGGGGCCAACGTCCTGACTTTC.

The chain uses TRBV11-3 and TRBJ1-1; TRBD1 matches at 7 bases. J gave up 4 bases and V 2 bases, and 7 bases lay outside the gene matches. The CDR3 sequence is 15 residues long. The germline V gene encodes CDR1 SGHNT and CDR2 YENEEA. CDR3 amino acids: CASSLIAGGRTEAFF. The DNA for the CDR3 is TGTGCCAGCAGCTTAATAGCAGGGGGTCGCACTGAAGCTTTCTTT.

This clone has just one count. J is TRBJ2-5 and V is TRBV6-5; TRBD2 aligns across 10 bases. This CDR3 is 13 amino acids long. Germline assignment: CDR1 MNHEY and CDR2 SVGAGI. The CDR3 sequence: CVVAGGGRETQYF. For the CDR3, the DNA is TGTGTGGTAGCGGGGGGCGGGAGAGAGACCCAGTACTTC.

V is TRBV30 and J is TRBJ1-1; 7 nucleotides agree with TRBD1. V gave up 1 base and J gave up 9 bases; unmatched junction bases: 2. Looked up from germline, CDR1 is GTSNPN and CDR2 is SVGIG (reference sequence). The CDR3 spans 11 residues. Here the CDR3 DNA reads TGTGCCTGGAGTGGAGGGGGCCAAGCTTTCTTT. Translated: CAWSGGGQAFF.

The V call is TRBV5-8, the J call TRBJ2-4; no clear D. Between the trimmed V and J ends, which lost 4 bases and 3 bases, there was a span of 8 bases. This CDR3 region has 13 residues. Germline loops: CDR1 SGHTS, CDR2 YDEGEE. The CDR3 reads CASSDKSKNIQYF. CDR3 sequence (DNA): TGTGCCAGCAGCGATAAGAGCAAAAACATTCAGTACTTC.

The chain employs TRBV19 and TRBJ2-3; TRBD2 matches at 9 bases. This CDR3 region has 16 residues. V was clipped by 7 bases and J by 2 bases; unmatched bases: 10. CDR1 LNHDA and CDR2 SQIVND come from the germline V gene (reference sequence). The CDR3 protein is CASMGSGRSNTDTQYF. In DNA, the CDR3 is TGTGCCAGTATGGGGAGCGGGAGGAGCAACACAGATACGCAGTATTTT.

V and J are TRBV7-3 and TRBJ2-5; D perhaps matches TRBD2 (7 bases). The V end was cut by 4 bases, the J end by 5 bases, with 17 bases between. The CDR3 spans 15 residues. CDR1 is SGHTA, CDR2 FQGTGA, per germline. The CDR3 sequence: CASSSRPGRGETQYF. The DNA for the CDR3 is TGTGCCAGCAGCTCTCGTCCGGGGAGGGGGGAGACCCAGTACTTC.

V and J are TRBV6-6 and TRBJ2-7; TRBD1 matches 8 bases. V lost 6 bases to trimming and J lost 6 bases; unmatched junction nucleotides: 7. The CDR3 has 13 residues. Germline V gene sequence: CDR1 MNHNY, CDR2 SVGAGI (reference sequence). CDR3 nucleotide sequence: TGTGCCAGCAGAAGCGGACAGGGAGTCGAGCAGTACTTC. It is translated as CASRSGQGVEQYF.

The chain uses TRBV11-2 and TRBJ1-1; 9 bases fit TRBD1. The junction had 15 bases not matched to a gene; V was cut back by 4 bases and J by 3 bases. The CDR3 runs to 18 residues. CDR1 is SGHAT and CDR2 is FQNNGV in the germline V gene. The DNA for the CDR3 is TGTGCCAGCAGCTCACCGACCGGGACAGGGATCCCTTACACTGAAGCTTTCTTT. The encoded protein is CASSSPTGTGIPYTEAFF. Full variable domain (remainder filled in from reference TRBV11-2 and TRBJ1-1): EAGVAQSPRYKIIEKRQSVAFWCNPISGHATLYWYQQILGQGPKLLIQFQNNGVVDDSQLPKDRFSAERLKGVDSTLKIQPAKLEDSAVYLCASSSPTGTGIPYTEAFFGQGTRLTVV.

The chain is built from TRBV6-1 and TRBJ2-2, with D hard to call. CDR1 and CDR2 from the germline V gene are MNHNS and SASEGT. The CDR3 spans 11 residues. Trimming removed 6 bases from V and 7 bases from J, with 6 bases in between. CDR3 coding DNA: TGTGCCAGCAGACGAGACGGGGAGCTGTTTTTT. It codes for CASRRDGELFF.

V usage is TRBV5-4 and J usage is TRBJ1-3; no clear D. The germline gives CDR1 SGHNT, CDR2 YYREEE (reference sequence). V was cut by 4 bases and J by 4 bases, with 15 bases left in between. CDR3 size: 15 residues. The CDR3 here is CASSLETPEGNTIYF. The CDR3 region has the DNA TGTGCCAGCAGCCTGGAGACTCCGGAGGGAAACACCATATATTTT.

The chain has TRBV18 and TRBJ1-1; tentative D call: TRBD1 (5 bases). Trimming cost V 9 bases and J 0 bases, with 11 bases left between them. The CDR3 has 13 amino acids. Germline CDR1 is KGHSH and CDR2 is LQKENI. In DNA, the CDR3 is TGTGCCAGTGGTACCAGGGTGAACACTGAAGCTTTCTTT. Amino acid sequence: CASGTRVNTEAFF.